The next 25 T cell receptor beta chains were all read from a single sample in a study of T cells after yellow fever vaccination. TCRdb redid the calling of the 5' RACE reads with MiXCR, one entry per CDR3 protein. The sample shows 250,000 to 300,000 distinct CDR3 sequences, 5.2% of them seen only once. The source was CD4+ T cells sorted from PBMCs, collected on the day of the yellow fever booster vaccination. These receptors originate from a man between 18 and 29 years old who received the YFV17D yellow fever vaccine.

This clonotype was seen more than once but under ten times. The chain couples TRBV2 to TRBJ1-2; 9 bases are a match to TRBD1. J was trimmed by 7 bases and V by 2 bases; bases with no gene match: 11. Germline-derived CDR1 and CDR2 are SNHLY and FYNNEI. The CDR3 extends over 16 amino acids. The CDR3 region has the DNA TGTGCCAGCAGTGAACGGACAGGGGCCCCCTTCCGTGGCTACACCTTC. It encodes CASSERTGAPFRGYTF.

This clonotype was seen only a few times. The chain has TRBV12-3 or TRBV12-4 and TRBJ2-2; no firm D call. Trimming took off 1 base at V and 0 bases at J, with 6 bases between the two ends. The CDR3 totals 15 residues. The CDR3 region is CASSLGFANTGELFF. CDR3 sequence (DNA): TGTGCCAGCAGTTTAGGGTTCGCGAACACCGGGGAGCTGTTTTTT.

This clonotype was detected a few times. This chain uses TRBV10-3 with TRBJ2-3; D gene ambiguous. V lost 4 bases and J 4 bases, leaving 6 bases between the germline ends. The V gene's germline CDR1 is ENHRY and CDR2 SYGVKD. CDR3 length: 12 residues. This CDR3 reads CAISAVADTQYF. CDR3 nucleotides: TGTGCCATCAGTGCGGTGGCAGATACGCAGTATTTT.

The table lists this clonotype with many counts. The chain uses TRBV4-1 and TRBJ1-2; TRBD1 aligns across 7 bases. The CDR3 runs 14 residues. Per germline, CDR1 MGHRA and CDR2 YSYEKL. The junction had 4 bases not matched to a gene; V was cut back by 4 bases and J by 2 bases. The CDR3 region has the DNA TGCGCCAGCAGCCGAGGGACAGAAAACTATGGCTACACCTTC. It codes for CASSRGTENYGYTF.

This chain links TRBV24-1 with TRBJ2-2, with D uncertain. V lost 6 bases, J lost 2 bases, and 9 bases lay in between. CDR3 length: 14 amino acids. The germline V gene encodes CDR1 KGHDR and CDR2 SFDVKD. CDR3 residues: CATSRAGNTGELFF. The DNA of the CDR3 is TGTGCCACCAGTCGAGCTGGTAACACCGGGGAGCTGTTTTTT.

This clonotype was seen ten or more times. The chain joins TRBV7-2 to TRBJ2-7; D is ambiguous. Between the trimmed V and J ends, which lost 5 bases and 3 bases, there was a span of 14 bases. The CDR3 has 14 amino acids. Germline-derived CDR1 and CDR2 are SGHTA and FQGNSA. The CDR3 here is CASSPSPGFYEQYV. CDR3 bases: TGTGCCAGCAGCCCCTCCCCGGGCTTCTACGAGCAGTACGTC.

In its sample, this clonotype was seen many times. The chain carries TRBV6-5 and TRBJ1-5, with D possibly TRBD1 on 6 matching bases. Looked up from germline, CDR1 is MNHEY and CDR2 is SVGAGI. The CDR3 runs 16 residues. Trimming removed 5 bases from V and 7 bases from J, with 21 bases in between. The CDR3 loop reads CASSPGMGAKRQPQHF. The CDR3 DNA sequence: TGTGCCAGCAGTCCGGGGATGGGGGCCAAGAGGCAGCCCCAGCATTTT.

The CDR3 DNA is TGTGCCAGCAGCTTAGGGGGGATAGGCCTAATCTATGGCTACACCTTC. Translating gives CASSLGGIGLIYGYTF. This rearrangement joins TRBV7-2 to TRBJ1-2; a possible D gene is TRBD1 (5 bases). This CDR3 comprises 16 residues. V lost 1 base, J lost 4 bases, and 16 bases lay in between. Looked up from germline, CDR1 is SGHTA and CDR2 is FQGNSA. Full variable domain (remainder filled in from reference TRBV7-2 and TRBJ1-2): GAGVSQSPSNKVTEKGKDVELRCDPISGHTALYWYRQSLGQGLEFLIYFQGNSAPDKSGLPSDRFSAERTGGSVSTLTIQRTQQEDSAVYLCASSLGGIGLIYGYTFGSGTRLTVV.

This clonotype has ten or more counts. This CDR3 reads CSVEGQGVKTQYF. In nucleotides, the CDR3 is TGCAGCGTTGAGGGACAGGGGGTGAAGACCCAGTACTTC. V is TRBV29-1 and J is TRBJ2-5, with TRBD1 matching 11 bases. This CDR3 region has 13 residues. Germline lookup yields CDR1 SQVTM and CDR2 ANQGSEA. The ends lost 3 bases at V and 6 bases at J; junction bases unmatched: 3.

This clonotype has at least ten counts. The rearrangement links TRBV29-1 to TRBJ2-7; the D is unclear. Per the germline V gene, CDR1 is SQVTM and CDR2 is ANQGSEA. The CDR3 runs to 14 residues. Trimming took 6 bases from V and 5 from J, leaving 20 bases between them. CDR3 nucleotides: TGCAGCGTAGCCCCCCATCAGGAAGTGAACGAGCAGTACTTC. It specifies CSVAPHQEVNEQYF.

The V and J genes are TRBV5-6 and TRBJ2-2, with TRBD1 matching 7 bases. The CDR3 has 15 amino acids. V was clipped by 3 bases and J by 4 bases; unmatched bases: 6. Germline CDR1 reads SGHDT; CDR2 reads YYEEEE. CDR3 protein: CASSWTGPGTGELFF. The CDR3 DNA reads as TGTGCCAGCAGCTGGACAGGCCCCGGCACCGGGGAGCTGTTTTTT.

This clonotype occurred a few times. The chain carries TRBV7-3 and TRBJ2-1; 10 nucleotides line up with TRBD2. J was trimmed by 9 bases and V by 5 bases; bases with no gene match: 7. The CDR3 has 14 amino acids. The germline V gene encodes CDR1 SGHTA and CDR2 FQGTGA. The CDR3 DNA follows: TGTGCCAGCAGCACGACTAGCGGGCTGGTTGAGCAGTTCTTC. Encoded protein: CASSTTSGLVEQFF. Drawing the rest from reference TRBV7-3 and TRBJ2-1, the complete variable domain is GAGVSQTPSNKVTEKGKYVELRCDPISGHTALYWYRQSLGQGPEFLIYFQGTGAADDSGLPNDRFFAVRPEGSVSTLKIQRTERGDSAVYLCASSTTSGLVEQFFGPGTRLTVL.

In its sample, this clonotype was seen many times. The rearrangement joins TRBV12-3 or TRBV12-4 to TRBJ1-6; unclear D gene. CDR3 length: 15 amino acids. Trimming removed 2 bases at V and 7 bases at J, with 12 bases between. As DNA, the CDR3 is TGTGCCAGCAGTTTATGGCGCCTAGGGAATTCACCCCTCCACTTT. Its translation is CASSLWRLGNSPLHF.

The V and J genes are TRBV6-1 and TRBJ1-1, with D possibly TRBD1 on 6 matching bases. The germline V gene encodes CDR1 MNHNS and CDR2 SASEGT. The V end was cut by 4 bases, the J end by 4 bases, with 10 bases between. The length of the CDR3 is 13 residues. The CDR3 here is CASSVTGPTEAFF. The CDR3 DNA follows: TGTGCCAGCAGTGTGACAGGCCCCACTGAAGCTTTCTTT.

This rearrangement joins TRBV4-1 to TRBJ2-5; perhaps TRBD2 as D (5 bases). Germline V gene lookup returns CDR1 MGHRA and CDR2 YSYEKL. The CDR3 is 16 residues long. Trimming stripped 1 base from V and 2 bases from J, with 14 bases between. CDR3 amino acids: CASSQVRVSEQETQYF. For the CDR3, the DNA is TGCGCCAGCAGCCAAGTTCGAGTTAGCGAGCAAGAGACCCAGTACTTC.

V and J are TRBV7-9 and TRBJ2-3; the D gene is possibly TRBD2 (5 bases). In germline, CDR1 is SEHNR, CDR2 FQNEAQ (reference sequence). With 7 bases removed from V and 4 bases from J, the gap between germline ends came to 9 bases. The CDR3 spans 12 residues. CDR3 in amino acids: CASTSGSDTQYF. CDR3 in DNA: TGTGCCAGCACCTCGGGGTCAGATACGCAGTATTTT.

This clonotype was seen only a few times. V gene TRBV5-4 combines with J gene TRBJ2-2, with TRBD1 identical over 8 bases. V trimming: 1 base; J trimming: 6 bases; junction bases outside the gene matches: 11. Germline lookup yields CDR1 SGHNT and CDR2 YYREEE (reference sequence). The CDR3 spans 17 residues. The CDR3 region has the DNA TGTGCCAGCAGCTTGCAACGAGGCAGGGGGCACCCCGGGGAGCTGTTTTTT. Translation: CASSLQRGRGHPGELFF.

V gene TRBV3-2 combines with J gene TRBJ2-1; the table's D call of TRBD2 was not tested on the DNA. TRBV3-2 is annotated as a pseudogene. The CDR3 has 16 amino acids. CDR3 region: CASSTRTSGGYNEQFF. The CDR3 DNA reads as TGTGCCAGCAGCACCCGGACTAGCGGGGGATACAATGAGCAGTTCTTC.

The table lists this clonotype with many counts. V usage is TRBV5-1 and J usage is TRBJ2-4; TRBD1 aligns across 7 bases. After removal of 0 bases from V and 6 bases from J, the junction contained 6 bases not matched to a gene. This CDR3 spans 15 amino acids. Germline V gene data show CDR1 as SGHRS and CDR2 as YFSETQ. For the CDR3, the DNA is TGCGCCAGCAGCTTGGAGGCACAGGGGTTAAACATTCAGTACTTC. It specifies CASSLEAQGLNIQYF.

The gene calls are TRBV7-6 and TRBJ1-4, with TRBD1 as a possible D gene (6 bases). CDR3 size: 16 residues. The V gene lost 3 bases and the J gene lost 5 bases, with 16 bases spanning the gap. Germline CDR1 SGHVS, CDR2 FNYEAQ. In DNA form, the CDR3 reads TGTGCCAGCAGCTTCTACAAGGGGGGGCGGAATGAAAAACTGTTTTTT. Translation gives CASSFYKGGRNEKLFF.

This clonotype was picked up many times. The chain has TRBV6-6 and TRBJ2-7; 10 bases match TRBD1. CDR3 length: 16 amino acids. The V and J ends lost 2 bases and 2 bases, in that order; junction bases with no gene match: 6. The germline V gene encodes CDR1 MNHNY and CDR2 SVGAGI (reference sequence). This CDR3 is CASSYRQGASTYEQYV. The CDR3 bases are TGTGCCAGCAGTTACAGACAGGGGGCCTCGACCTACGAGCAGTACGTC.

The sample holds many counts of this clonotype. The chain uses TRBV12-3 or TRBV12-4 and TRBJ2-1; 7 bases match TRBD2. The CDR3 loop spans 15 amino acids. V lost 1 base and J lost 7; bases outside the gene matches: 7. CDR3 nucleotides: TGTGCCAGCAGTTTAGATATCGGGGGGACGAATGAGCAGTTCTTC. Translation gives CASSLDIGGTNEQFF.

The chain employs TRBV12-3 or TRBV12-4 and TRBJ2-5, with 8 bases matching TRBD1. This CDR3 has 14 residues. With V trimmed by 2 bases and J by 5 bases, 4 bases remained unmatched. CDR3 in amino acids: CASSLRQGLETQYF. Written as DNA, the CDR3 is TGTGCCAGCAGTTTAAGACAGGGGTTGGAGACCCAGTACTTC.

This clonotype was observed a handful of times. This rearrangement joins TRBV20-1 to TRBJ1-3; D might be TRBD1 (5 bases). CDR1 and CDR2 (germline): DFQATT, SNEGSKA (reference sequence). CDR3 length equals 14 residues. V lost 3 bases and J 3 bases, leaving 12 bases between the germline ends. The CDR3 region is CSASFLGVGNTIYF. CDR3 DNA sequence: TGCAGTGCTAGCTTTTTGGGGGTTGGAAACACCATATATTTT.

This chain links TRBV14 with TRBJ1-2; 8 bases are a match to TRBD1. The CDR3 consists of 13 residues. J was trimmed by 6 bases and V by 4 bases; bases with no gene match: 4. Germline CDR1 reads SGHDN; CDR2 reads FVKESK. The CDR3 DNA sequence: TGTGCCAGCAGCCGATGGACAGGGCATGGCTACACCTTC. Protein sequence: CASSRWTGHGYTF.